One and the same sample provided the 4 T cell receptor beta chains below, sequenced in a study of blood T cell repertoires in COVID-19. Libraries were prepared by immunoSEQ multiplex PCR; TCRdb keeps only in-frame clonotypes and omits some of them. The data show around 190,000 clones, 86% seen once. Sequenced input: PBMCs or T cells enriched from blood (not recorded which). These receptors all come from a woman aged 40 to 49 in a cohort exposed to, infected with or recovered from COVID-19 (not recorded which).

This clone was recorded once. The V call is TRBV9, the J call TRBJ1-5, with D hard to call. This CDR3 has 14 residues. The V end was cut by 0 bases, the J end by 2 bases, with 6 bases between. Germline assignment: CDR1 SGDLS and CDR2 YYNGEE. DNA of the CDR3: TGTGCCAGCAGCGTAGACAGAGGCAATCAGCCCCAGCATTTT. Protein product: CASSVDRGNQPQHF.

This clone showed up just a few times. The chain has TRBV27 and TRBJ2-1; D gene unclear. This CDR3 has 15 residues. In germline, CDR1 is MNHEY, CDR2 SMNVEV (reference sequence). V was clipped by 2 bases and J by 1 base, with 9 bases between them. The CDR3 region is CASSLGGRSYNEQFF. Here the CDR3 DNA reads TGTGCCAGCAGTTTAGGCGGTAGGTCCTACAATGAGCAGTTCTTC.

The CDR3 sequence is CASSQDFPSRSGNTIYF. For the CDR3, the DNA is TGCGCCAGCAGCCAAGATTTCCCGAGTAGATCTGGAAACACCATATATTTT. V and J are TRBV4-3 and TRBJ1-3, with D hard to call. Germline CDR1 is LGHNA and CDR2 is YSLEER. This CDR3 comprises 17 residues. Trimming left V 0 bases short and J 1 base short, with 13 bases between.

This CDR3 reads CASTGGGIHHNSPLHF. The DNA for the CDR3 is TGTGCCAGCACCGGAGGAGGGATCCACCATAATTCACCCCTCCACTTT. V usage is TRBV2 and J usage is TRBJ1-6; D not certain. The CDR3 has 16 amino acids. V lost 7 bases to trimming and J lost 5 bases, with 18 bases between them. Germline V lookup: CDR1 SNHLY, CDR2 FYNNEI. Using reference TRBV2 and TRBJ1-6 for the parts outside the CDR3, the full variable domain is EPEVTQTPSHQVTQMGQEVILRCVPISNHLYFYWYRQILGQKVEFLVSFYNNEISEKSEIFDDQFSVERPDGSNFTLKIRSTKLEDSAMYFCASTGGGIHHNSPLHFGNGTRLTVT.